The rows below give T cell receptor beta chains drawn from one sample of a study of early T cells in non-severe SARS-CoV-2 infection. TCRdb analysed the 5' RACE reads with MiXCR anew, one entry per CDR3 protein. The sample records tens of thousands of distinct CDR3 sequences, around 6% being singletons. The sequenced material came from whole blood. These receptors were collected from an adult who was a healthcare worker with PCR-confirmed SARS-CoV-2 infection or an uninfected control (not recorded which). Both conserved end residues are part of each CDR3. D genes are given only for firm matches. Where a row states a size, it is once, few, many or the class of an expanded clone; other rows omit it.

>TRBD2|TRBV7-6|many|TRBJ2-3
TGTGCCAGCAGCTCCGGGACTAGCGGGGGATATACGCAGTATTTT
CASSSGTSGGYTQYF
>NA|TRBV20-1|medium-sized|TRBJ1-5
TGCAGTGCTAGACTACTAGGGGAACAGACGAACAATCAGCCCCAGCATTTT
CSARLLGEQTNNQPQHF
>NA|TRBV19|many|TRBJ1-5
TGTGCCAGTAGTATGCATCCCACCCTTAGCAATCAGCCCCAGCATTTT
CASSMHPTLSNQPQHF
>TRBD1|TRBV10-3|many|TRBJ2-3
TGTGCCTTAAGCACCGGGACAGCCACAGATACGCAGTATTTT
CALSTGTATDTQYF
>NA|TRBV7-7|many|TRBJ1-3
TGTGCCAGCAGCAGCGGGTTCAGCTCTGGAAACACCATATATTTT
CASSSGFSSGNTIYF
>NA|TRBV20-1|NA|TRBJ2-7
TGCAGTGCCCACTATCAGTACTCCTACGAGCAGTACTTC
CSAHYQYSYEQYF
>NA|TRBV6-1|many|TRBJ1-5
TGTGCCAGCAGGGGACCTAGCAATCAGCCCCAGCATTTT
CASRGPSNQPQHF
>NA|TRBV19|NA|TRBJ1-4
TGTGCCAGTAACGACTTGGGAGGTAATGAAAAACTGTTTTTT
CASNDLGGNEKLFF
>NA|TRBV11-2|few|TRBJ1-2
TGTGCCAGCAGCTTAGATCCTAACTATGGCTACACCTTC
CASSLDPNYGYTF
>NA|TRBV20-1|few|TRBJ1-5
TGCAGTGCCGGGGACCTGGGCAACAATCAGCCCCAGCATTTT
CSAGDLGNNQPQHF
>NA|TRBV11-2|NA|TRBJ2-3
TGTGCCAGCAGCTTAGGACTAACAGCCTACACAGATACGCAGTATTTT
CASSLGLTAYTDTQYF
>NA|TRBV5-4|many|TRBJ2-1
TGTGCCAGCAGCACGGGCAACACGGGTGAGCAGTTCTTC
CASSTGNTGEQFF
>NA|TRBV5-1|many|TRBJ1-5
TGCGCCAGCAGCTTGGCGTCAGGCAATCAGCCCCAGCATTTT
CASSLASGNQPQHF
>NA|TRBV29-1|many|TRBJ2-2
TGCAGCGGCGAGAGGGCCGACACCGGGGAGCTGTTTTTT
CSGERADTGELFF
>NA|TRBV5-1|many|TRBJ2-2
TGCGCCAGCAGCCCCATGGGGGGCGGGGAGCTGTTTTTT
CASSPMGGGELFF
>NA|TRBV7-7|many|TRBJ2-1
TGTGCTAGCGCCCAGGACTCGAGCTCCTACAATGAGCAGTTCTTC
CASAQDSSSYNEQFF
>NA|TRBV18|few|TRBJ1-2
TGTGCCAGCTCACCAAGGCAGCGGGAAAATAACTATGGCTACACCTTC
CASSPRQRENNYGYTF
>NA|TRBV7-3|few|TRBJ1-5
TGTGCCAGCAGGGTTGGAAGGGCGAATCAGCCCCAGCATTTT
CASRVGRANQPQHF
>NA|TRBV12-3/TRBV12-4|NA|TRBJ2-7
TGTGCCAGCAGTTTAGGAAGAAACTACTACGAGCAGTACTTC
CASSLGRNYYEQYF
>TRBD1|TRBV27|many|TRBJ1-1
TGTGCCAGCAGTCAGGACAGGGCGGACACTGAAGCTTTCTTT
CASSQDRADTEAFF
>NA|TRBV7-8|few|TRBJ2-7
TGTGCCAGCAGCATCCTACAGGGACCGAGCTACGAGCAGTACTTC
CASSILQGPSYEQYF
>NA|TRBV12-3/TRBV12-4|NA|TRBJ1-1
TGTGCCAGCGGCAACAGGGTCGACACTGAAGCTTTCTTT
CASGNRVDTEAFF
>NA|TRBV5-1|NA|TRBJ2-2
TGCGCCAGCAGCATGGGCCTCCAGGGTAACACCGGGGAGCTGTTTTTT
CASSMGLQGNTGELFF
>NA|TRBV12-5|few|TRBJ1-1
TGTGCTAGTGGTACAAACACTGGGGAAGCTTTCTTT
CASGTNTGEAFF
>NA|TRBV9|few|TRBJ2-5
TGTGCCAGCAGCGGGTCGGCAGGGAACCAAGAGACCCAGTACTTC
CASSGSAGNQETQYF
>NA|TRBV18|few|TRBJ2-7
TGTGCCAGCTCACCATACAGGGACGATCCCTACGAGCAGTACTTC
CASSPYRDDPYEQYF
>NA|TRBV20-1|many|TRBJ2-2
TGCAGTGCTAGTAGGACGGGCACCGGGGAGCTGTTTTTT
CSASRTGTGELFF
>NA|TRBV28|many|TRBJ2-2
TGTGCCAATTACGGCGAGACAGGGAACACCGGGGAGCTGTTTTTT
CANYGETGNTGELFF
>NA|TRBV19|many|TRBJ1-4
TGTGCCAGTAGCCTTACAGTTTATAATGAAAAACTGTTTTTT
CASSLTVYNEKLFF
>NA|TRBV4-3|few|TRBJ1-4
TGCGCCAGCAGCCAAGGGGGAGGGTCAACTAATGAAAAACTGTTTTTT
CASSQGGGSTNEKLFF
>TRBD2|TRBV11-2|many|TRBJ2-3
TGTGCCAGCAGCCTCAGGGAGGGGAGGCTGGATACGCAGTATTTT
CASSLREGRLDTQYF
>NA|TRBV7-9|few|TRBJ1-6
TGTGCCAGCAGCTTAGATGGGGCTAATTCACCCCTCCACTTT
CASSLDGANSPLHF
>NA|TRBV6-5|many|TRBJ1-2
TGTGCCAGCAGTTCCCCCAGGGAGACGGTATATGGCTACACCTTC
CASSSPRETVYGYTF
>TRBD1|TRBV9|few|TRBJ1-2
TGTGCCAGCAGCGGGACAGGGCTGAACTATGGCTACACCTTC
CASSGTGLNYGYTF
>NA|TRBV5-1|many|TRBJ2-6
TGCGCCAGCAGAGGGTCTGGGGCCAACGTCCTGACTTTC
CASRGSGANVLTF
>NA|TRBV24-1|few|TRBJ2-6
TGTGCCACCAGTGATACCGGACGGATCTCTGGGGCCAACGTCCTGACTTTC
CATSDTGRISGANVLTF
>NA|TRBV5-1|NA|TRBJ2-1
TGCGCCAGCAGTTCAGGGGTATACAATGAGCAGTTCTTC
CASSSGVYNEQFF
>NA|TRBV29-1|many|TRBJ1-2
TGCAGCGCTCCGATACCGGGCAACTATGGCTACACCTTC
CSAPIPGNYGYTF
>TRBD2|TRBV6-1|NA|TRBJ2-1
TGTGCCAGCAGCCTTAGCGGGGGCTCCTACAATGAGCAGTTCTTC
CASSLSGGSYNEQFF
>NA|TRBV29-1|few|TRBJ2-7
TGCAGCGCCTCCCCTACGGACGGCCACTCCTACGAGCAGTACTTC
CSASPTDGHSYEQYF
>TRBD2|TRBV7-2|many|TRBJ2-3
TGTGCCAGCAGCTTAGCGCCAGCGGGGGGGCTTTCGGATACGCAGTATTTT
CASSLAPAGGLSDTQYF
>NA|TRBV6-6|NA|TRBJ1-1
TGTGCCAGCAGTTACAGATCCACTGAAGCTTTCTTT
CASSYRSTEAFF
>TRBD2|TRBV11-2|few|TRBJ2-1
TGTGCCAGCAGCCGGCCGGGACTAGCACTTAATGAGCAGTTCTTC
CASSRPGLALNEQFF
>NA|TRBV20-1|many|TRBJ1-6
TGCAGTGCTATCTCCAGCTCCTATAATTCACCCCTCCACTTT
CSAISSSYNSPLHF
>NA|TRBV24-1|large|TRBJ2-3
TGTGCCACCAGTGATTTCCTACAGGACCCGCACACAGATACGCAGTATTTT
CATSDFLQDPHTDTQYF
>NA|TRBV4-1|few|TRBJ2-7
TGCGCCAGCAGCCAAATCTTTGACCCTCCCTACGAGCAGTACTTC
CASSQIFDPPYEQYF
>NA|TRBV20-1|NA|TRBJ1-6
TGCAGTGCTAGCCTGGGGCAGTACAACTCACCCCTCCACTTT
CSASLGQYNSPLHF
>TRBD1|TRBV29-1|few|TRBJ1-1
TGCAGCGTTGACAGGGGGTATTTCACTGAAGCTTTCTTT
CSVDRGYFTEAFF
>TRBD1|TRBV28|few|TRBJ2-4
TGTGCCAGCCGCTGGGGGGGACAGGGGGCTAACATTCAGTACTTC
CASRWGGQGANIQYF
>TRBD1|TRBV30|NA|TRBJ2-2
TGTGCCTGGAGTGTACCAGGGGACAGGGGGAACACCGGGGAGCTGTTTTTT
CAWSVPGDRGNTGELFF
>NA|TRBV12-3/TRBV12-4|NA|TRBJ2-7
TGTGCCAGCAGTTCAACCGCAGGGAAGAGCTCCTACGAGCAGTACTTC
CASSSTAGKSSYEQYF
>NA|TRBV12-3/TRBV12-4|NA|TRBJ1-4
TGTGCCAGCAGGGAGGGGTCGGCTGAAAAACTGTTTTTT
CASREGSAEKLFF
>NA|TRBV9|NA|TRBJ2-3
TGTGCCAGCAGCGTAGCGGCAGGGGCAGATACGCAGTATTTT
CASSVAAGADTQYF
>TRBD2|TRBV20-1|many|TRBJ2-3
TGCAGTGCTAACCGACTAGCGAGCACAGATACGCAGTATTTT
CSANRLASTDTQYF
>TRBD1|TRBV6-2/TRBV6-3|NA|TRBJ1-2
TGTGCCAGCAGTTACTCGGGACAGATTTCCGCTAACTATGGCTACACCTTC
CASSYSGQISANYGYTF
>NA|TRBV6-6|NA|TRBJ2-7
TGTGCCAGCAGTTACTCGTGGTTCGGGGAATACGAGCAGTACTTC
CASSYSWFGEYEQYF
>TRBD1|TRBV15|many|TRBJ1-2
TGTGCCACCAGCGTGAGGACAGGTGGGGGCTACACCTTC
CATSVRTGGGYTF